The 12 T cell receptor beta chains below all came from one sample that was sequenced in a study of blood T cell repertoires in COVID-19. Sequencing was performed with immunoSEQ multiplex PCR; in TCRdb, only in-frame clones are kept and a portion is missing. The sample contains some 160,000 clones, about nine tenths of which appear only once. Sequenced sample: peripheral blood. Receptors originate from a woman aged 70-85 years with acute or convalescent COVID-19.

The chain is built from TRBV7-2 and TRBJ1-1; a weak D match, TRBD1 (6 bases). The CDR3 spans 15 residues. Germline V gene lookup returns CDR1 SGHTA and CDR2 FQGNSA. The germline V and J ends were trimmed by 5 bases and 12 bases, with 25 bases remaining between them. CDR3 DNA sequence: TGTGCCAGCAGCCCTAGGGGGGGCCGAGGAGCCCCTCCTTTCTTT. Residues: CASSPRGGRGAPPFF.

V is TRBV19 and J is TRBJ2-5; D might be TRBD1 (5 bases). CDR1 is LNHDA and CDR2 is SQIVND in the germline V gene (reference sequence). V dropped 6 bases and J dropped 4 bases, with 15 bases sitting between them. The CDR3 totals 14 residues. The CDR3 sequence is CASRDTRVGETQYF. The DNA of the CDR3 is TGTGCCAGTAGGGATACCAGGGTGGGAGAGACCCAGTACTTC.

The CDR3 spells CASSIETGIAGELFF. For the CDR3, the DNA is TGTGCCAGTAGTATCGAGACAGGGATCGCCGGGGAGCTGTTTTTT. The rearrangement uses TRBV19 and TRBJ2-2; 7 nucleotides agree with TRBD1. The V gene's germline CDR1 is LNHDA and CDR2 SQIVND (reference sequence). The CDR3 is 15 amino acids. The V and J ends lost 3 bases and 6 bases, in that order; junction bases with no gene match: 7.

This clone was picked up a small number of times. The chain recombines TRBV7-9 with TRBJ2-1, with TRBD2 matching 9 bases. With 9 bases clipped from V and 3 bases from J, the junction kept 18 bases outside the gene matches. The germline V gene encodes CDR1 SEHNR and CDR2 FQNEAQ (reference sequence). This CDR3 is built from 18 residues. Here the CDR3 reads CASTGLAGFNSIYNEQFF. The CDR3 DNA reads TGTGCCAGTACCGGGCTAGCGGGGTTCAATTCGATCTACAATGAGCAGTTCTTC.

This chain uses TRBV4-3 with TRBJ1-2; 11 nucleotides line up with TRBD1. This CDR3 has 16 amino acids. CDR1 LGHNA and CDR2 YSLEER come from the germline V gene. Trimming removed 0 bases from V and 7 bases from J; junction bases left unmatched: 7. CDR3 sequence: CASSQDPPGQGVGYTF. The CDR3 bases are TGCGCCAGCAGCCAAGACCCTCCGGGACAGGGGGTTGGCTACACCTTC.

The CDR3 region is CASSQDLGVGEGQFF. The CDR3 DNA reads as TGCGCCAGCAGCCAAGATCTAGGCGTTGGAGAGGGGCAGTTCTTC. The chain employs TRBV4-3 and TRBJ2-1, with D possibly TRBD2 on 5 matching bases. Germline CDR1 is LGHNA and CDR2 is YSLEER. The CDR3 is made up of 15 amino acids. Trimming took 0 bases from V and 12 from J, leaving 18 bases between them.

This clone appeared a single time. J is TRBJ2-7 and V is TRBV5-6, with 7 bases fitting TRBD1. After removal of 4 bases from V and 3 bases from J, the junction contained 13 bases not matched to a gene. This CDR3 contains 16 residues. Germline V gene data show CDR1 as SGHDT and CDR2 as YYEEEE. The CDR3 coding sequence is TGTGCCAGCAGCCAGACGAGACAGGGTACAGTCTACGAGCAGTACTTC. Its protein product is CASSQTRQGTVYEQYF.

This chain connects TRBV5-6 to TRBJ1-6; D possibly corresponds to TRBD1 (6 bases). Trimming stripped 6 bases from V and 8 bases from J, with 15 bases between. The CDR3 totals 14 residues. The germline V gene has CDR1 SGHDT and CDR2 YYEEEE. The CDR3 reads CASTSRDTYSPLHF. The CDR3 nucleotides are TGTGCCAGCACCAGCCGGGACACCTATTCACCCCTCCACTTT.

Only one count was recorded for this clone. This chain uses TRBV12-5 with TRBJ2-1, with 10 bases that match TRBD2. Germline CDR1 and CDR2: LGHNT and FRNRAP. The trim removed 2 bases at V and 4 bases at J, leaving 5 bases unmatched. The CDR3 is made up of 16 amino acids. The CDR3, as DNA: TGTGCTAGTGGTTTGATCACTAGCGGGATTTACAATGAGCAGTTCTTC. This translates into CASGLITSGIYNEQFF.

This rearrangement joins TRBV9 to TRBJ1-3, with D perhaps TRBD1 (5 bases). The CDR3 sequence is 15 residues long. Deletions cut 2 bases from V and 0 bases from J, with 9 bases between. CDR1 and CDR2 from the germline V gene are SGDLS and YYNGEE. The CDR3, as DNA: TGTGCCAGCAGCGTGGAGGGGCTCTCTGGAAACACCATATATTTT. This encodes CASSVEGLSGNTIYF.

The chain employs TRBV7-9 and TRBJ2-7; D may be TRBD1 (5 bases). V dropped 8 bases and J dropped 5 bases, with 22 bases sitting between them. CDR3 length equals 15 residues. Per germline, CDR1 SEHNR and CDR2 FQNEAQ (reference sequence). CDR3 sequence reads: CASGFATGPSNEQYF. Written as DNA, the CDR3 is TGTGCCAGCGGTTTCGCCACAGGACCTTCAAACGAGCAGTACTTC.

In nucleotides, the CDR3 is TGTGCCAGCTCACCTCAACCCAGGGAAAAACTGTTTTTT. It codes for CASSPQPREKLFF. The J gene is TRBJ1-4, the V gene TRBV18; D not certain. Germline-derived CDR1 and CDR2 are KGHSH and LQKENI. Trimming stripped 3 bases from V and 8 bases from J, with 10 bases between. The CDR3 contains 13 residues.